This entry concerns a single T cell receptor beta chain. The antigen it binds to is not known. No per-base quality is available; no much larger clone lies one base away. Based on the germline V gene (reference sequence), the CDR1 and CDR2 sequences are MNHNY and SVGAGI. At the junction V is shortened by 7 bases and J by 3 bases; bases outside the gene matches: 21. The CDR3 covers 19 residues, taking in both the cysteine and the phenylalanine. CDR3 DNA only is kept here, 57 bases in frame from base 1. TCRbeta CDR3 regions were amplified from genomic DNA using the immunoSEQ Assay, a bias-controlled multiplex PCR. From the authors' description of their analysis: Within the assay, amplification of reference gene primers was used to estimate how many nucleated cells each sample contained. To quantify the absolute abundance of each unique TCRbeta CDR3 rearrangement, sequence reads were collapsed and filtered. Productive Simpson clonality was computed per sample as the square root of Simpson's diversity index over productive rearrangements. TCRdb provides this immuneACCESS table in a form limited to in-frame rearrangements. Some clones are lacking; in checked studies, under half of them reflect an unresolved V gene, and why the rest are absent is not known. V, J and clone size reflect that table, while D and trimming were determined from the DNA. In this sample the table shows under 200,000 clones, roughly 85% of which occur a single time. In total, the top ten clones hold roughly 21% of the sample.

This record comes from a study of blood T cell repertoires in COVID-19 (dated by TCRdb to the early 2020s). Concerning the study at large: Samples covering the acute and convalescent phases of COVID-19 were provided by collaborators in the United States, Italy and Spain. The material from the prospective study consisted of cDNA or gDNA derived from T cells, B-cell-depleted T cells, or PBMCs. The dataset comprised deeply sampled blood TCRbeta repertoires from subjects exposed to, actively infected with, or recovered from COVID-19. A freely available public database, intended as a resource for researchers studying the immune response to SARS-CoV-2, is where the repertoires were released. The samples were drawn from the first 160 participants of the ongoing ImmuneRACE study and from some 1,300 subjects provided by 6 global collaborators. A de-identified subject ID, COVID-19 status, age in years and sex were almost always included in the sample metadata. Where HLA class I and class II types were available, the types were taken from metadata supplied by the sample provider, not from assay-based typing.

The collaborating institutions used their own protocols to collect whole blood in K2EDTA tubes. For TCRbeta analysis, collaborators shipped samples as frozen whole blood, isolated PBMCs, or DNA extracted from either of those sample types. The investigation overall reported the following: How much clinical and demographic metadata was included differed by source and by participant, and the metadata was provided uncurated.

The TCR comes from a man in his 60s with active or convalescent COVID-19. The sequenced sample was peripheral blood. The rearrangement joined TRBV6-6 to TRBJ2-3, with TRBD1 identical over 8 junction bases. The nucleotide sequence reads as follows: TGTGCCAGCACTCGCGTACAGGGGGGTGGAGGTCGAGGAACAGATACGCAGTATTTT. Its protein reads: CASTRVQGGGGRGTDTQYF.